This entry describes one T cell receptor (beta chain). Its antigen specificity is not known. Base-call qualities are not available, and no considerably larger clone is one nucleotide away. From a lookup of the germline V gene, CDR1 and CDR2 are SGHAT and FQNNGV. CDR3 length: 13 amino acids, cysteine to phenylalanine. Of the read, only the CDR3 DNA is kept; its 39 bases are in frame from base 1. The record originates from a study of technical replicates of blood from a handful of donors (TCRdb year 2017). To prepare the library, the immunoSEQ multiplex PCR assay was applied. TCRdb mirrors the immuneACCESS table, restricted to in-frame sequences. Some clones are absent from its copies; in checked studies, under half trace to an unresolved V gene, and the reason for the others is unknown. This sample lists 60,000 to 90,000 clones; nearly 98% were detected once. Under 0.35% of the sample is taken by the ten largest.

The TCR sequence derives from a human donor in good health. The chain is made from TRBV11-2 and TRBJ2-5; 8 nucleotides in the junction match TRBD1. Sequenced: T cells isolated from PBMCs. CDR3 loop: CVTARGQQETQYF. The DNA is as follows: TGTGTCACTGCCAGGGGGCAGCAAGAGACCCAGTACTTC.